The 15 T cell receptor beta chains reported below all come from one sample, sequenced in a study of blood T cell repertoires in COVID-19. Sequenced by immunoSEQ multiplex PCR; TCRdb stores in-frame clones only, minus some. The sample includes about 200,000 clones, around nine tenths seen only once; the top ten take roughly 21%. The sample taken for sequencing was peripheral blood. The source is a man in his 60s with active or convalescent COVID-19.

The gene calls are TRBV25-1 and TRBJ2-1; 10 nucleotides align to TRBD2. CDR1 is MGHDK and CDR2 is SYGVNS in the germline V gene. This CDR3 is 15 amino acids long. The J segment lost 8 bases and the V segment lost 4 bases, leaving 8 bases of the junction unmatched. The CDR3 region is CASSVPGLAHHEQFF. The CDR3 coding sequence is TGTGCCAGCAGTGTACCGGGACTAGCGCATCATGAGCAGTTCTTC.

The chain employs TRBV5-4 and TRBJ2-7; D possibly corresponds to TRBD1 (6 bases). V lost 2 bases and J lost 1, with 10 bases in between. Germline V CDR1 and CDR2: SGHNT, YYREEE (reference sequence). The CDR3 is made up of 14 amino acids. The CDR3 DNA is TGTGCCAGCAGCTTCAGTCAGGGGTCCTACGAGCAGTACTTC. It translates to CASSFSQGSYEQYF. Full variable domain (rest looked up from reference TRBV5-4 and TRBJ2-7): ETGVTQSPTHLIKTRGQQVTLRCSSQSGHNTVSWYQQALGQGPQFIFQYYREEENGRGNFPPRFSGLQFPNYSSELNVNALELDDSALYLCASSFSQGSYEQYFGPGTRLTVT.

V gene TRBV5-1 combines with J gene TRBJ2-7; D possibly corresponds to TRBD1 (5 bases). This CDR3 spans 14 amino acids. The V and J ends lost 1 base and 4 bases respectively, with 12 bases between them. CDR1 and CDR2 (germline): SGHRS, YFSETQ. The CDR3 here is CASSLNGAPYEQYF. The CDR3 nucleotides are TGCGCCAGCAGCTTGAATGGGGCGCCGTACGAGCAGTACTTC.

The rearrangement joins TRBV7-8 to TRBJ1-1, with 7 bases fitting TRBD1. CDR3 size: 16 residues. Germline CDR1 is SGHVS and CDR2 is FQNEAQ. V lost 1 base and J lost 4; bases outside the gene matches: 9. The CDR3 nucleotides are TGTGCCAGCAGCTTAGGGTTTGGGACAGAGAGCACTGAAGCTTTCTTT. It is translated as CASSLGFGTESTEAFF.

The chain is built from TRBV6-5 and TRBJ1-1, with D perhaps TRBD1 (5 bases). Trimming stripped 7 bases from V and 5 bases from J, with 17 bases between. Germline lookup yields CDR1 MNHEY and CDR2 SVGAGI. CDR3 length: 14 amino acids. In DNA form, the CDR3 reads TGTGCCAGCAATAACGGCAGGGTAGTGACTGAAGCTTTCTTT. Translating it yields CASNNGRVVTEAFF.

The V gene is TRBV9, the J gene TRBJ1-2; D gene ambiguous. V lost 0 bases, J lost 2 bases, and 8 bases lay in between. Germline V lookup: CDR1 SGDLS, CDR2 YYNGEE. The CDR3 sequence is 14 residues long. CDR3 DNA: TGTGCCAGCAGCGTAGAGAGCACCAACTATGGCTACACCTTC. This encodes CASSVESTNYGYTF.

The CDR3 loop reads CASSLDLAGVNEQFF. As DNA, the CDR3 is TGCGCCAGCAGCTTGGATCTAGCGGGAGTCAATGAGCAGTTCTTC. This chain connects TRBV5-1 to TRBJ2-1; 10 nucleotides align to TRBD2. Germline V gene lookup returns CDR1 SGHRS and CDR2 YFSETQ. V was clipped by 0 bases and J by 6 bases; unmatched bases: 3. The CDR3 totals 15 residues.

The CDR3 DNA sequence: TGCAGCGTGGAGGGAATCTACAATGAGCAGTTCTTC. This gives the protein CSVEGIYNEQFF. The chain carries TRBV29-1 and TRBJ2-1, with D possibly TRBD2 on 6 matching bases. Germline CDR1 SQVTM, CDR2 ANQGSEA. The CDR3 has 12 amino acids. V lost 6 bases, J lost 3 bases, and 9 bases lay in between.

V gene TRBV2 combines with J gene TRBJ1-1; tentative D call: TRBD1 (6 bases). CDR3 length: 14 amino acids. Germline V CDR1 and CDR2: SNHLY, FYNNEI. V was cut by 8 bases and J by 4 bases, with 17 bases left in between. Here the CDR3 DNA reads TGTGCCAGCGGGGGTCAGGGGTGGGGCACTGAAGCTTTCTTT. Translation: CASGGQGWGTEAFF.

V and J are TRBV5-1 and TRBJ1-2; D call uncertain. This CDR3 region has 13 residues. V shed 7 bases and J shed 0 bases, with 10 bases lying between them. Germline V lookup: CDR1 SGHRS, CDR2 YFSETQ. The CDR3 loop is CASGEASNYGYTF. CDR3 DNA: TGCGCCAGCGGGGAGGCGTCTAACTATGGCTACACCTTC.

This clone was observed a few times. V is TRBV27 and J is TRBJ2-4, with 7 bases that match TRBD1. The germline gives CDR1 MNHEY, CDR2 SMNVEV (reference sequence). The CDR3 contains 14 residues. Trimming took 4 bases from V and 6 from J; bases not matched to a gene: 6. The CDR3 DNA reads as TGTGCCAGCAGTTATTCTAGGGACAGAAACATTCAGTACTTC. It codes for CASSYSRDRNIQYF.

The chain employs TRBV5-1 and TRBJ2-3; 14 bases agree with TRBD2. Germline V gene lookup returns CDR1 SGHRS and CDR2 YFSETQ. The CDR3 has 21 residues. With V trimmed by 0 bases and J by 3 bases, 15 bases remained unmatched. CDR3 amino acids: CASSLAAGTSGGTRRTDTQYF. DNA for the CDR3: TGCGCCAGCAGCTTGGCCGCCGGGACTAGCGGGGGCACGCGTCGTACAGATACGCAGTATTTT. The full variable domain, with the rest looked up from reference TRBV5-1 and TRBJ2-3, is KAGVTQTPRYLIKTRGQQVTLSCSPISGHRSVSWYQQTPGQGLQFLFEYFSETQRNKGNFPGRFSGRQFSNSRSEMNVSTLELGDSALYLCASSLAAGTSGGTRRTDTQYFGPGTRLTVL.

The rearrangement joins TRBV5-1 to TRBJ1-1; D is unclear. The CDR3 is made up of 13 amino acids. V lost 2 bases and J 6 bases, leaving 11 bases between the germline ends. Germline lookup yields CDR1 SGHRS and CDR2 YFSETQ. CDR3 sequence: CASSFTSEAEAFF. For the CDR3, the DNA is TGCGCCAGCAGCTTTACCTCAGAGGCTGAAGCTTTCTTT.

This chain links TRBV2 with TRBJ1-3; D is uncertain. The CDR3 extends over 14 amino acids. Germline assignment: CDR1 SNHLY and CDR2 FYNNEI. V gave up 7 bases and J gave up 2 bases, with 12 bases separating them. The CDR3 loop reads CASTPRLPGNTIYF. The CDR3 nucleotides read TGTGCCAGCACCCCCCGGTTACCTGGAAACACCATATATTTT.

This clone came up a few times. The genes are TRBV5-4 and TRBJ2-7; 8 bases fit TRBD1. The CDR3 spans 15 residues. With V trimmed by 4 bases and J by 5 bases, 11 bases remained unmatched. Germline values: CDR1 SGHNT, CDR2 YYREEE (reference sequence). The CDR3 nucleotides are TGTGCCAGCAGCCACACGGACAGGGCACTCCACGAGCAGTACTTC. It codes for CASSHTDRALHEQYF.